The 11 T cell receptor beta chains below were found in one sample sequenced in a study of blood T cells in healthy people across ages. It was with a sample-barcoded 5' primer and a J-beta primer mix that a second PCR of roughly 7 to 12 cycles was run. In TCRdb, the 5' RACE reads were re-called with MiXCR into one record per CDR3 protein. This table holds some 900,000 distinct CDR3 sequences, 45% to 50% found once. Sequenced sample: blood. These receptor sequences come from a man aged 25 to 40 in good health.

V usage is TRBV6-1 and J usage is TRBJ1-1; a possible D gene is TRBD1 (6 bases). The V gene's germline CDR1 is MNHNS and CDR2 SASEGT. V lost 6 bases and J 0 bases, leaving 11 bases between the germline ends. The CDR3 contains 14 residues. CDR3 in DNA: TGTGCCAGCAGGGGAGGACAGATGAACACTGAAGCTTTCTTT. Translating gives CASRGGQMNTEAFF.

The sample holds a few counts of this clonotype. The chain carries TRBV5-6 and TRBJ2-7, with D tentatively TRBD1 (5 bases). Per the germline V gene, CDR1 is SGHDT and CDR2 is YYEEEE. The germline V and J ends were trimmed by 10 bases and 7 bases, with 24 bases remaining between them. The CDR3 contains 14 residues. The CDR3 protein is CASYQGLTVNEQYF. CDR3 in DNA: TGTGCCTCATACCAGGGCCTGACGGTCAATGAGCAGTACTTC.

CDR3 sequence: CASSFPGREGYTF. In nucleotides, the CDR3 is TGTGCCAGCAGCTTTCCGGGACGGGAGGGCTACACCTTC. This chain joins TRBV7-9 and TRBJ1-2, with TRBD1 as a possible D gene (5 bases). The germline V gene has CDR1 SEHNR and CDR2 FQNEAQ (reference sequence). Trimming removed 3 bases at V and 8 bases at J, with 13 bases between. The CDR3 runs to 13 residues.

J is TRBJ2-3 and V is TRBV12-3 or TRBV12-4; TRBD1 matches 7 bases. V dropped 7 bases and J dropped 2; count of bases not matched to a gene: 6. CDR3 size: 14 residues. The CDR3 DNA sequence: TGTGCCAGCATCTTACAGGGGACCACAGATACGCAGTATTTT. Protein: CASILQGTTDTQYF.

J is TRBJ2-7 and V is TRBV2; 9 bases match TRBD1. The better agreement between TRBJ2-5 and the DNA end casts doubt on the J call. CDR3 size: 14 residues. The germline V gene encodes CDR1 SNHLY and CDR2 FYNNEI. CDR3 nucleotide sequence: TGTGCCAGCAATGATTACAGGGGGCTGGAGACCCAGTACTTC. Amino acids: CASNDYRGLETQYF.

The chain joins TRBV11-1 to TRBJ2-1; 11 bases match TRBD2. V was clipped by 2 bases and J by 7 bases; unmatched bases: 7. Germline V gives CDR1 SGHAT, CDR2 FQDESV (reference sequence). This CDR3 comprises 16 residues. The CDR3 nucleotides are TGTGCCAGCAGCTTAAGGCAGACTAGCGGGGTGAATGAGCAGTTCTTC. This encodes CASSLRQTSGVNEQFF.

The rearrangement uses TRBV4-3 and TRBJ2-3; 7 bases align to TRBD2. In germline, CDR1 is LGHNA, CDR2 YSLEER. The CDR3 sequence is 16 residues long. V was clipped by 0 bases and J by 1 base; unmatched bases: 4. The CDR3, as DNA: TGCGCCAGCAGCCAAGATGGGGGGGGAGGCACAGATACGCAGTATTTT. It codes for CASSQDGGGGTDTQYF.

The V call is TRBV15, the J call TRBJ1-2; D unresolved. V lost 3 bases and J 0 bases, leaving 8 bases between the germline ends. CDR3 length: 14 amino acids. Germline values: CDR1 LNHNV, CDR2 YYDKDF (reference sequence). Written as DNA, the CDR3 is TGTGCCACCAGCAGGGACGGATCTAACTATGGCTACACCTTC. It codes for CATSRDGSNYGYTF.

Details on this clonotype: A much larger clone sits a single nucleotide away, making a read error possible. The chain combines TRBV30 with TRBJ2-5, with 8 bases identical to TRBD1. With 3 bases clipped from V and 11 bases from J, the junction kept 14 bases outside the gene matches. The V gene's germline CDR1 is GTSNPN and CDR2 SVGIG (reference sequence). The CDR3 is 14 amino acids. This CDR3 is CAWRLRGLNNGQYF. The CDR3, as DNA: TGTGCCTGGAGGCTCAGGGGGCTCAACAATGGGCAGTACTTC.

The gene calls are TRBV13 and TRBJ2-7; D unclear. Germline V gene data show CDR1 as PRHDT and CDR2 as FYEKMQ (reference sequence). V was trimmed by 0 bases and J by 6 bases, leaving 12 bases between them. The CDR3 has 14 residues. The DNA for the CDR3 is TGTGCCAGCAGCTTAGGCGGCTTTAACCCCGAGCAGTACTTC. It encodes CASSLGGFNPEQYF.

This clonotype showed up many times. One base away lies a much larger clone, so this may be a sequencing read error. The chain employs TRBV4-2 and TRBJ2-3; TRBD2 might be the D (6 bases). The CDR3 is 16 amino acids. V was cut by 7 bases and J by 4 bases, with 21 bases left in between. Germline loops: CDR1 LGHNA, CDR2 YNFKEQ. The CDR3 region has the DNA TGTGCCAGCACCGAAGAGGCGGGACGGGGCCCAGATACGCAGTATTTT. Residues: CASTEEAGRGPDTQYF.